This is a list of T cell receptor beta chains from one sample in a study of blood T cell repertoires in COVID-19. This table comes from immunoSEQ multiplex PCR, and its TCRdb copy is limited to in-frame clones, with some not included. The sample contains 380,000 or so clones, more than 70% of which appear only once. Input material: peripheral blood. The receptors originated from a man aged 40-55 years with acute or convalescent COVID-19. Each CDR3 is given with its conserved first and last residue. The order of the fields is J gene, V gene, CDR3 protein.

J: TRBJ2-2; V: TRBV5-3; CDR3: CARSLLNRTGRSGELFF
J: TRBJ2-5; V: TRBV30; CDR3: CAWSAIGQGKQETQYF
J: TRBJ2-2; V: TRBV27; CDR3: CASSPRPSGRAGELFF
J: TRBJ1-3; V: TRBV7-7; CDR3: CASSLGTGRSGNTIYF
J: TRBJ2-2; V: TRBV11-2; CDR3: CASRIGTTNTGELFF
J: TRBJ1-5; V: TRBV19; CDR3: CASSISGTGYQPQHF
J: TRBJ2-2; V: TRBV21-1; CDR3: CASTPDLGLAGLNTGELFF
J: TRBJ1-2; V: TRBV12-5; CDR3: CASGLVSGNYGYTF
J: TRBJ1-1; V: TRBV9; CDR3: CASSVSAAPTEAFF
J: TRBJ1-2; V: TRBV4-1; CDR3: CASSQPREANYGYTF
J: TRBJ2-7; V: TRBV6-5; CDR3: CATFRGHYDEQYF
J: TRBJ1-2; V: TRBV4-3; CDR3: CASSQGRGGAYYGYTF
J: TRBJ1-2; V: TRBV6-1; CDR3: CASSEQVFGYTF
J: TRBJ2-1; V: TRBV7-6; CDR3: CASSETGVHNEQFF
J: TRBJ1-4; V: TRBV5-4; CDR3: CASSVDGTGRRKLFF
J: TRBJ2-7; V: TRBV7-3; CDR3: CASSSSVNSYEQYF
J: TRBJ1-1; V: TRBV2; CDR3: CASISQGPRLNTEAFF
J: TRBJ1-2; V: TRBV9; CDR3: CASSAPQDSYGYTF
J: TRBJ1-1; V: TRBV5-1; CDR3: CASSLDLRGLEKAFF
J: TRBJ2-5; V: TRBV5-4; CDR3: CASSLQGSQETQYF
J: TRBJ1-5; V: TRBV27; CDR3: CASSRINQPQHF
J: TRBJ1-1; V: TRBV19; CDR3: CASSGTVNTEAFF
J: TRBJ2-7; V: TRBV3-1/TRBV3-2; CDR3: CASTLARGSGDSSYEQYF
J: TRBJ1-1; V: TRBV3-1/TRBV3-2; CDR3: CASSFVGGTEAFF
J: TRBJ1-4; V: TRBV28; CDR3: CASVGQFNEKLFF
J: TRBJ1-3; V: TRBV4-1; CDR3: CASSLESASGNTIYF
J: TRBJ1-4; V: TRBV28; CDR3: CASSGGDRVNEKLFF
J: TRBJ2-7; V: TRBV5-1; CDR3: CASRVSGPFYEQYF
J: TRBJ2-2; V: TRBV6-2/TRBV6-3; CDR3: CASSYLGQRTHYTGELFF
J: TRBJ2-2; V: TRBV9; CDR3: CASSVASRYTGELFF
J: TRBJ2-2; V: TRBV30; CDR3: CAWSSRAENTGELFF
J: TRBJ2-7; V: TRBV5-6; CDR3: CASSLFVGGGPSYEQYF
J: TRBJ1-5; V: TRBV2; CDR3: CASSDGGQGGQPQHF
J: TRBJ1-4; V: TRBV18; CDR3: CASRTATNEKLFF
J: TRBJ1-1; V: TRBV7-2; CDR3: CASSLFPLNTEAFF
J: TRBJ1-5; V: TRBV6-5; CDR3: CASSYSAVWQPQHF
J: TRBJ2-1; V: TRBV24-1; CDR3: CATVPDGRAFCNEQFF
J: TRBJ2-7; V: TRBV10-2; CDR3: CASGGLTYEQYF
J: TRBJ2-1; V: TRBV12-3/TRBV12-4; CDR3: CASSPQGHGQFF
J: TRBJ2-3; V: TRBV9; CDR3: CASSVWYRPGDTQYF
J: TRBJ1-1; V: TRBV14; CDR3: CASSTGLRTEAFF